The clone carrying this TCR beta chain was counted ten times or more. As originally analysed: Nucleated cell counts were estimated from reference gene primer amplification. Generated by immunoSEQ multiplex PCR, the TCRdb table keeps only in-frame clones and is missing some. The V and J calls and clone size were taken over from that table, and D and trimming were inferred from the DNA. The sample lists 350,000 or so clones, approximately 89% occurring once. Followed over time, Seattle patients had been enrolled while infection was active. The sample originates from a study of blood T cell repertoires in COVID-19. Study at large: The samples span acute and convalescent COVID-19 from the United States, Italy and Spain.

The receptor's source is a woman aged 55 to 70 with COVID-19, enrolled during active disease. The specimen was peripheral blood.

The DNA of the CDR3 is TGCGCCAGCAGCACACCCGGGACAGGGAGGAACTATGGCTACACCTTC. Protein sequence: CASSTPGTGRNYGYTF. J is TRBJ1-2 and V is TRBV5-1; 9 nucleotides match TRBD1. V lost 4 bases to trimming and J lost 2 bases; unmatched junction nucleotides: 9. The CDR3 runs 16 residues. The germline V gene has CDR1 SGHRS and CDR2 YFSETQ. Together with reference TRBV5-1 and TRBJ1-2, the CDR3 gives the full variable domain: KAGVTQTPRYLIKTRGQQVTLSCSPISGHRSVSWYQQTPGQGLQFLFEYFSETQRNKGNFPGRFSGRQFSNSRSEMNVSTLELGDSALYLCASSTPGTGRNYGYTFGSGTRLTVV.